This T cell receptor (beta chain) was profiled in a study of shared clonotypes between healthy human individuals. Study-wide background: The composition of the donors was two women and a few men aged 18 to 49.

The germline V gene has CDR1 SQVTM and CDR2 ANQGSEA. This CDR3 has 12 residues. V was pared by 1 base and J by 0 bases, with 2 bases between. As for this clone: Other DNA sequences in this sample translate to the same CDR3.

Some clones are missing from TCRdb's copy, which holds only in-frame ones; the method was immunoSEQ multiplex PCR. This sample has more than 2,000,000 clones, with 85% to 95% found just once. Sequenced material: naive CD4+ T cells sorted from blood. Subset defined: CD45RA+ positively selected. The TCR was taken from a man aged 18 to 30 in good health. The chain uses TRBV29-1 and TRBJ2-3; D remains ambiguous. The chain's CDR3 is CSVEASTDTQYF. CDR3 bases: TGCAGCGTTGAAGCGAGCACAGATACGCAGTATTTT.